This TCR beta chain was recovered during a study of T cells in Graves' hyperthyroidism and ophthalmopathy. Study-level findings and limits: The model's output predicted ophthalmopathy at a median of around 6.9 months prior to onset.

The germline V and J ends were trimmed by 1 base and 8 bases, with 15 bases remaining between them. The germline gives CDR1 SGHRS, CDR2 YFSETQ. This CDR3 region has 14 residues. Amplified regions were TCR beta CDR3 sequences from RNA transcripts. In the first-round RT-PCR of the TCR CDR3, the HTBI primer set was used. TCRdb redid the calling of the multiplex PCR reads with MiXCR, one entry per CDR3 protein. The sample has approximately 350,000 distinct CDR3 sequences; approximately 16% are singletons. Patients with ophthalmopathy all had a Clinical Activity Score of at least 3, a NOSPECS grade of at least 4 and duration under 3 months. Every diagnosis used clinical symptoms, serum thyroxine and TRAb, thyroid ultrasound and orbital computed tomography. Extraction of PBMCs used 9 to 10 ml of fresh peripheral blood. The table lists this clonotype with many counts. Its antigen is not known.

Sequencing input: blood. The chain links TRBV5-1 to TRBJ1-1; D may be TRBD1 (6 bases). This TCR was recovered from an older woman with Graves' ophthalmopathy. The CDR3 region has the DNA TGCGCCAGCAGCTTGCAGGGGCCGGGTCCGGAAGCTTTCTTT. Encoded protein: CASSLQGPGPEAFF.